This TCR beta chain was found in a study of blood T cell repertoires in COVID-19. Across the whole study: T cells, B-cell-depleted T cells, or PBMCs supplied cDNA or gDNA.

In the authors' workflow: It was from reference gene primer amplification that nucleated cell counts were estimated. Here immunoSEQ multiplex PCR was the method, and the copy in TCRdb shows in-frame clones only, minus some. V and J calls and clone size are given by that table; D and trimming were obtained from the DNA. The repertoire holds around 270,000 clones, with 80% to 85% as singletons. Germline V CDR1 and CDR2: SGDLS, YYNGEE. J gave up 4 bases and V 4 bases, and 1 base lay outside the gene matches. This CDR3 contains 13 residues. The rearrangement joins TRBV9 to TRBJ2-1; 8 positions match TRBD1. The receptor was derived from a man in his sixties with acute or convalescent COVID-19. What was sequenced was peripheral blood. CDR3 protein: CASSQGAYNEQFF. The CDR3 DNA sequence: TGTGCCAGCAGCCAGGGGGCGTACAATGAGCAGTTCTTC.